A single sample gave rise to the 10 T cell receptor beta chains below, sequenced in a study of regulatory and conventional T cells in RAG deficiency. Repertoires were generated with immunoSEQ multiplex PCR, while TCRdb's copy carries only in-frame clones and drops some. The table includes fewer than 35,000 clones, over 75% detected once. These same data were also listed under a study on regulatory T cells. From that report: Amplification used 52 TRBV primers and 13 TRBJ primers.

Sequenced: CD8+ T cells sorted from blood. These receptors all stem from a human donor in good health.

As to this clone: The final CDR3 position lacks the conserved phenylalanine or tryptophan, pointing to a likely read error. The CDR3 region has the DNA TGTGCCAGCAGTTGGCTTCACGTTGGGGGTGGGCAGTACTGC. It translates to CASSWLHVGGGQYC. The chain carries TRBV28 and TRBJ2-7; D tentatively fits TRBD1 or TRBD2 (5 bases each). Trimming removed 4 bases at V and 9 bases at J, with 19 bases between. This CDR3 spans 14 amino acids. Germline CDR1 reads MDHEN; CDR2 reads SYDVKM.

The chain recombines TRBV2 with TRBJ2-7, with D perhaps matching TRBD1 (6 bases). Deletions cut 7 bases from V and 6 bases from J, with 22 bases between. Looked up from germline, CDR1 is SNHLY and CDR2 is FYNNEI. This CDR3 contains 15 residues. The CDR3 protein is CASTEDSLTLFEQYF. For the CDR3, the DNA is TGTGCCAGCACCGAGGACAGTCTGACTCTTTTCGAGCAGTACTTC.

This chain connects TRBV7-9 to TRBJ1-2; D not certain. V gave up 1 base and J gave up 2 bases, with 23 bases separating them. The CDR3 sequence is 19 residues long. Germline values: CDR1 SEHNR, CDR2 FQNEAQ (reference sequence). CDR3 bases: TGTGCCAGCAGCTTAGATTTTCGGTCAGCTCCATCACCCAACTATGGCTACACCTTC. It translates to CASSLDFRSAPSPNYGYTF.

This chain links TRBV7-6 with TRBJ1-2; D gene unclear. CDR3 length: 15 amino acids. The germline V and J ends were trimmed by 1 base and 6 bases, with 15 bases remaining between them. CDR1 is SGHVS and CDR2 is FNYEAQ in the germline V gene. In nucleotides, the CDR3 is TGTGCCAGCAGCTTAGGACCAACTCGGTCCGATGGCTACACCTTC. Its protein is CASSLGPTRSDGYTF. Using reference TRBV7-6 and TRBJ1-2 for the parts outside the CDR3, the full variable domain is GAGVSQSPRYKVTKRGQDVALRCDPISGHVSLYWYRQALGQGPEFLTYFNYEAQQDKSGLPNDRFSAERPEGSISTLTIQRTEQRDSAMYRCASSLGPTRSDGYTFGSGTRLTVV.

The CDR3 region is CASSPNGLAGGHEQFF. The CDR3 region has the DNA TGTGCCAGCAGTCCTAACGGACTAGCGGGGGGGCATGAGCAGTTCTTC. The rearrangement joins TRBV27 to TRBJ2-1, with TRBD2 matching over 15 bases. The CDR3 is made up of 16 amino acids. Germline values: CDR1 MNHEY, CDR2 SMNVEV (reference sequence). V was clipped by 5 bases and J by 8 bases; unmatched bases: 7.

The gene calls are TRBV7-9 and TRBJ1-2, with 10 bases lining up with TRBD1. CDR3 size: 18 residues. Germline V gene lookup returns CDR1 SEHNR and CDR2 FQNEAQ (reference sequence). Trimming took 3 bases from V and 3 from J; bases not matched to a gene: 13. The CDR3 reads CASSLDDPTGGFDYGYTF. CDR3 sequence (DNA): TGTGCCAGCAGCTTGGACGATCCGACAGGGGGCTTTGACTATGGCTACACCTTC.

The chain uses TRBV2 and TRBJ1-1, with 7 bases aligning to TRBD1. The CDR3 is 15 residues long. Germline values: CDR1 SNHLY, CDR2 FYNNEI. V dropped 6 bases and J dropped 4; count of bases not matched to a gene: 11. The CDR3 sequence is CASSPIQGPFTEAFF. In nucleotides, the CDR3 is TGTGCCAGCAGCCCCATACAGGGGCCGTTCACTGAAGCTTTCTTT.

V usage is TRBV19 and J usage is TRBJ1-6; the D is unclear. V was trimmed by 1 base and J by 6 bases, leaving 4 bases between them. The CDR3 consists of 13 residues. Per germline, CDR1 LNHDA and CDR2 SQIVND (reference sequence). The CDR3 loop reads CASSIGSNSPLHF. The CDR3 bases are TGTGCCAGTAGTATAGGATCTAATTCACCCCTCCACTTT.

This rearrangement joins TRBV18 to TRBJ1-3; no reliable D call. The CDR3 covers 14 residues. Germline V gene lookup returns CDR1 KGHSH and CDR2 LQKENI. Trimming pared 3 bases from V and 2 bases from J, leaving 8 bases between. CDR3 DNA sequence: TGTGCCAGCTCACCTCAAGGGCCTGGAAACACCATATATTTT. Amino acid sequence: CASSPQGPGNTIYF.

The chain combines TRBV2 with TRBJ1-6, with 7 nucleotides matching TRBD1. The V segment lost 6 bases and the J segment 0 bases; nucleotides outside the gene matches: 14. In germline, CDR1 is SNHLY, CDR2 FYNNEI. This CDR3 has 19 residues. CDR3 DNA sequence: TGTGCCAGCAGCCTAAAGGAGGGGGCAGAGAGCTCCTATAATTCACCCCTCCACTTT. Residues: CASSLKEGAESSYNSPLHF. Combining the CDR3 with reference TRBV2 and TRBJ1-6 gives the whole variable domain EPEVTQTPSHQVTQMGQEVILRCVPISNHLYFYWYRQILGQKVEFLVSFYNNEISEKSEIFDDQFSVERPDGSNFTLKIRSTKLEDSAMYFCASSLKEGAESSYNSPLHFGNGTRLTVT.